These 25 T cell receptor beta chains came from one sample sequenced in a study of T cells after yellow fever vaccination. TCRdb passed the 5' RACE reads through MiXCR, listing each CDR3 protein once. The sample shows about 300,000 distinct CDR3 sequences, around 9.3% of them seen only once. The starting material was CD4+ T cells sorted from PBMCs, obtained 5 days after the yellow fever booster vaccination. These receptors originate from a man in his late teens or twenties who received the YFV17D yellow fever vaccine.

This clonotype appeared many times. The chain recombines TRBV6-5 with TRBJ1-1; tentative D call: TRBD1 (5 bases). V was pared by 1 base and J by 0 bases, with 12 bases between. Germline-derived CDR1 and CDR2 are MNHEY and SVGAGI. This CDR3 has 16 amino acids. CDR3 in DNA: TGTGCCAGCAGTTACTTCGGGGGTGCGGTGAACACTGAAGCTTTCTTT. Its protein product is CASSYFGGAVNTEAFF.

In this sample, this clonotype turned up a few times. The rearrangement joins TRBV7-2 to TRBJ2-6, with 9 bases lining up with TRBD1. Per germline, CDR1 SGHTA and CDR2 FQGNSA. Germline trimming cut 3 bases from V and 0 bases from J; bases unmatched to any gene: 3. The CDR3 contains 17 residues. This CDR3 reads CASSLLTGGSGANVLTF. The CDR3 DNA follows: TGTGCCAGCAGCTTGCTGACAGGGGGCTCTGGGGCCAACGTCCTGACTTTC.

V usage is TRBV5-5 and J usage is TRBJ2-1; 10 bases map to TRBD1. The germline V gene has CDR1 SGHKS and CDR2 YYEKEE (reference sequence). The CDR3 is made up of 16 amino acids. Trimming took 5 bases from V and 6 from J; bases not matched to a gene: 11. CDR3 DNA: TGTGCCAGCAGGGCCCGCCTAAGGACAGGGGGCAATGAGCAGTTCTTC. This codes for CASRARLRTGGNEQFF.

This clonotype came up a few times. The V and J genes are TRBV20-1 and TRBJ2-3; the match to TRBD2 covers 8 bases. V dropped 3 bases and J dropped 2; count of bases not matched to a gene: 4. CDR3 size: 14 residues. Germline CDR1 DFQATT, CDR2 SNEGSKA (reference sequence). The CDR3 nucleotides are TGCAGTGCTAGCCTAGCGGGCGCCACAGATACGCAGTATTTT. This codes for CSASLAGATDTQYF.

V is TRBV7-3 and J is TRBJ2-1; TRBD2 aligns across 7 bases. Per germline, CDR1 SGHTA and CDR2 FQGTGA. V shed 1 base and J 9 bases; nucleotides not matched to a gene: 12. CDR3 size: 16 residues. The DNA for the CDR3 is TGTGCCAGCAGCTTAAGTGGCGGGGGATACAATGCTGAGCAGTTCTTC. Protein: CASSLSGGGYNAEQFF.

This rearrangement joins TRBV7-2 to TRBJ2-2; D not resolved. Germline V gives CDR1 SGHTA, CDR2 FQGNSA. V lost 2 bases, J lost 0 bases, and 13 bases lay in between. The CDR3 has 17 amino acids. Here the CDR3 DNA reads TGTGCCAGCAGCTTACACTCGAGCAACGCGAACACCGGGGAGCTGTTTTTT. Its protein product is CASSLHSSNANTGELFF.

The J gene is TRBJ2-3, the V gene TRBV10-1; D may be TRBD1 or TRBD2 (5 bases each). Germline lookup yields CDR1 WNHNN and CDR2 SYGVQD (reference sequence). Trimming removed 3 bases at V and 3 bases at J, with 10 bases between. CDR3 length: 14 residues. The CDR3 region is CASSDVGETDTQYF. Written as DNA, the CDR3 is TGCGCCAGCAGTGATGTGGGGGAGACAGATACGCAGTATTTT.

This clonotype was detected many times. J is TRBJ2-1 and V is TRBV3-1, with no clear D. The CDR3 contains 12 residues. Germline V CDR1 and CDR2: LGHDT, YNNKEL (reference sequence). The germline V and J ends were trimmed by 4 bases and 3 bases, with 4 bases remaining between them. The DNA of the CDR3 is TGTGCCAGCAGCCCGCGCTACAATGAGCAGTTCTTC. Translating gives CASSPRYNEQFF.

The chain employs TRBV25-1 and TRBJ1-2, with 11 bases identical to TRBD1. The CDR3 covers 14 residues. Germline CDR1 and CDR2: MGHDK and SYGVNS. The J segment lost 9 bases and the V segment lost 3 bases, leaving 6 bases of the junction unmatched. In DNA form, the CDR3 reads TGTGCCAGCAGTGAGGGGACAGGGGGATGGAGCTACACCTTC. Its protein is CASSEGTGGWSYTF.

The chain uses TRBV3-1 and TRBJ1-5, with 9 bases aligning to TRBD1. The J segment lost 4 bases and the V segment lost 6 bases, leaving 4 bases of the junction unmatched. The V gene's germline CDR1 is LGHDT and CDR2 YNNKEL (reference sequence). This CDR3 has 14 residues. The CDR3: CASSRDRANQPQHF. In DNA, the CDR3 is TGTGCCAGCAGTCGGGACAGGGCAAATCAGCCCCAGCATTTT.

A few counts support this clonotype. The V gene is TRBV20-1, the J gene TRBJ2-3, with TRBD1 matching over 9 bases. The V gene's germline CDR1 is DFQATT and CDR2 SNEGSKA (reference sequence). The J segment lost 4 bases and the V segment lost 0 bases, leaving 8 bases of the junction unmatched. This CDR3 has 16 amino acids. CDR3 region: CSARDLGTGFADTQYF. The DNA for the CDR3 is TGCAGTGCTAGAGACCTCGGGACAGGGTTCGCAGATACGCAGTATTTT.

This clonotype was counted ten times or more. The chain employs TRBV15 and TRBJ2-3, with D perhaps matching TRBD2 (7 bases). Germline V gives CDR1 LNHNV, CDR2 YYDKDF (reference sequence). There are 17 residues in the CDR3. The germline V and J ends were trimmed by 3 bases and 4 bases, with 20 bases remaining between them. In DNA form, the CDR3 reads TGTGCCACCAGCAGGGAACGCCTGGGCGGGGGCCCAGATACGCAGTATTTT. Its protein is CATSRERLGGGPDTQYF.

This chain links TRBV5-1 with TRBJ2-3; TRBD2 aligns across 8 bases. The CDR3 sequence is 16 residues long. V was clipped by 4 bases and J by 2 bases; unmatched bases: 9. CDR1 is SGHRS, CDR2 YFSETQ, per germline. Here the CDR3 DNA reads TGCGCCAGCAGCATACCCGGACTAGCCTTCACAGATACGCAGTATTTT. The encoded protein is CASSIPGLAFTDTQYF. Full variable domain (remainder filled in from reference TRBV5-1 and TRBJ2-3): KAGVTQTPRYLIKTRGQQVTLSCSPISGHRSVSWYQQTPGQGLQFLFEYFSETQRNKGNFPGRFSGRQFSNSRSEMNVSTLELGDSALYLCASSIPGLAFTDTQYFGPGTRLTVL.

The rearrangement uses TRBV20-1 and TRBJ2-1; D remains unclear. With 3 bases removed from V and 2 bases from J, the gap between germline ends came to 17 bases. The CDR3 is made up of 16 amino acids. Germline CDR1 reads DFQATT; CDR2 reads SNEGSKA (reference sequence). The CDR3 reads CSASVGLLFTYNEQFF. CDR3 in DNA: TGCAGTGCTAGTGTAGGCCTCCTGTTCACCTACAATGAGCAGTTCTTC.

The chain is built from TRBV20-1 and TRBJ2-3, with D tentatively TRBD2 (6 bases). Germline V CDR1 and CDR2: DFQATT, SNEGSKA (reference sequence). This CDR3 is 17 amino acids long. Trimming cost V 6 bases and J 0 bases, with 22 bases left between them. The CDR3 nucleotides are TGCAGTGCCCCGGAAAGCGGGCCCCGCCCTAGCACAGATACGCAGTATTTT. Protein: CSAPESGPRPSTDTQYF.

In its sample, this clonotype was seen many times. This chain connects TRBV20-1 to TRBJ2-5; 12 bases map to TRBD2. Germline V gives CDR1 DFQATT, CDR2 SNEGSKA (reference sequence). The CDR3 is 15 residues long. The junction had 5 bases not matched to a gene; V was cut back by 6 bases and J by 0 bases. The CDR3 is CSARRLAGDQETQYF. The CDR3 DNA sequence: TGCAGTGCGCGAAGACTAGCGGGGGACCAAGAGACCCAGTACTTC.

This clonotype came up many times. The V and J genes are TRBV6-1 and TRBJ1-2; D is perhaps TRBD1 (5 bases). The germline V gene has CDR1 MNHNS and CDR2 SASEGT. V gave up 3 bases and J gave up 4 bases, with 9 bases separating them. The CDR3 length is 13 residues. The CDR3 sequence is CASSDRVTYGYTF. The CDR3 coding sequence is TGTGCCAGCAGTGACAGGGTGACCTATGGCTACACCTTC.

V gene TRBV6-2 or TRBV6-3 combines with J gene TRBJ2-1; 10 bases are shared with TRBD1. V shed 7 bases and J 3 bases; nucleotides not matched to a gene: 3. CDR3 size: 14 residues. CDR1 is MNHEY, CDR2 SVGEGT, per germline. CDR3 in DNA: TGTGCCAGCACGCGGACAGGGGGCTACAATGAGCAGTTCTTC. This sequence encodes CASTRTGGYNEQFF.

Many counts were recorded for this clonotype. The chain joins TRBV7-2 to TRBJ2-1; TRBD1 might be the D (6 bases). Trimming cost V 1 base and J 2 bases, with 12 bases left between them. Germline CDR1 is SGHTA and CDR2 is FQGNSA. The CDR3 consists of 16 residues. The CDR3 sequence: CASSLGWGRTYNEQFF. The CDR3 region has the DNA TGTGCCAGCAGCTTAGGGTGGGGGCGCACCTACAATGAGCAGTTCTTC.

The chain uses TRBV6-5 and TRBJ1-2, with D uncertain. This CDR3 is 13 amino acids long. Germline values: CDR1 MNHEY, CDR2 SVGAGI. V was trimmed by 6 bases and J by 1 base, leaving 9 bases between them. Here the CDR3 DNA reads TGTGCCAGCAGACCTGACGGTAACTATGGCTACACCTTC. Translated, it gives CASRPDGNYGYTF.

The V call is TRBV20-1, the J call TRBJ2-7; the match to TRBD2 covers 12 bases. Germline lookup yields CDR1 DFQATT and CDR2 SNEGSKA (reference sequence). V shed 3 bases and J 5 bases; nucleotides not matched to a gene: 8. The CDR3 contains 15 residues. This CDR3 reads CSARDPSGGAHEQYF. The CDR3 nucleotides are TGCAGTGCTAGGGATCCTAGCGGGGGGGCCCACGAGCAGTACTTC.

This clonotype appeared many times. The chain couples TRBV5-1 to TRBJ2-2, with D possibly TRBD2 on 5 matching bases. V was trimmed by 2 bases and J by 1 base, leaving 9 bases between them. The CDR3 covers 15 residues. Germline CDR1 SGHRS, CDR2 YFSETQ. The CDR3 nucleotides read TGCGCCAGCAGCTTAATCGAGGGGAACACCGGGGAGCTGTTTTTT. Its translation is CASSLIEGNTGELFF. The entire variable domain, with the rest obtained from reference TRBV5-1 and TRBJ2-2, is as follows: KAGVTQTPRYLIKTRGQQVTLSCSPISGHRSVSWYQQTPGQGLQFLFEYFSETQRNKGNFPGRFSGRQFSNSRSEMNVSTLELGDSALYLCASSLIEGNTGELFFGEGSRLTVL.

The chain couples TRBV4-3 to TRBJ1-5, with D unclear. Germline values: CDR1 LGHNA, CDR2 YSLEER. Trimming removed 3 bases at V and 3 bases at J, with 9 bases between. CDR3 length equals 14 residues. The CDR3 DNA reads as TGCGCCAGCAGCCAGGGCGGAGTCAATCAGCCCCAGCATTTT. This codes for CASSQGGVNQPQHF.

Details on this clonotype: A much larger clone lies one base from this, so it may be a read error. The chain employs TRBV12-3 or TRBV12-4 and TRBJ2-2; D might be TRBD1 (6 bases). This CDR3 is 15 amino acids long. V lost 5 bases and J 4 bases, leaving 14 bases between the germline ends. CDR3 bases: TGTGCCAGCAGTCGGACAGACCTATTCACCGGGGAGCTGTTTTTT. Translation gives CASSRTDLFTGELFF.

In this sample, this clonotype turned up many times. The gene calls are TRBV6-5 and TRBJ1-5, with 7 bases identical to TRBD1. CDR3 length: 15 amino acids. With V trimmed by 5 bases and J by 0 bases, 4 bases remained unmatched. Germline-derived CDR1 and CDR2 are MNHEY and SVGAGI. In DNA form, the CDR3 reads TGTGCCAGCAGTCCGGGGACAGCTAGCAATCAGCCCCAGCATTTT. Amino acids: CASSPGTASNQPQHF.